Shown below are 25 T cell receptor beta chains from a single sample sequenced in a study of cytomegalovirus exposure and HLA in healthy donors. The PCR was carried out with 60 Vbeta primers and 13 Jbeta primers. Data came from immunoSEQ multiplex PCR; TCRdb stores just in-frame clones and leaves some out. The repertoire includes 100,000 to 150,000 clones, roughly 70% of them detected once, and less than 4.5% sits in the top ten. Sequences were obtained from PBMCs. These receptors were collected from a man aged 25 to 40 in good health and CMV-seronegative.

DNA of the CDR3: TGTGCCAGCAGTTACCGGCGGGAACCGCAAGAGACCCAGTACTTC. Its translation: CASSYRREPQETQYF. This chain joins TRBV6-5 and TRBJ2-5; possible D gene TRBD2, 6 bases. Between the trimmed V and J ends, which lost 2 bases and 2 bases, there was a span of 12 bases. Germline CDR1 MNHEY, CDR2 SVGAGI. The CDR3 runs to 15 residues.

CDR3 protein: CASSWGQGGASETQYF. CDR3 coding DNA: TGCGCCAGCAGCTGGGGACAGGGGGGGGCGTCGGAGACCCAGTACTTC. The V call is TRBV5-1, the J call TRBJ2-5; 11 bases fit TRBD1. V gave up 3 bases and J gave up 5 bases; unmatched junction bases: 9. The CDR3 sequence is 16 residues long. Per the germline V gene, CDR1 is SGHRS and CDR2 is YFSETQ.

The chain carries TRBV7-2 and TRBJ2-3, with D possibly matching TRBD2 (6 bases). CDR3 length equals 13 residues. Per germline, CDR1 SGHTA and CDR2 FQGNSA. V lost 5 bases and J 6 bases, leaving 12 bases between the germline ends. The CDR3 is CASSPMGGDTQYF. DNA for the CDR3: TGTGCCAGCAGCCCTATGGGGGGTGATACGCAGTATTTT.

There are a few counts of this clone. The chain has TRBV5-8 and TRBJ2-2, with D hard to call. V gave up 0 bases and J gave up 7 bases, with 4 bases separating them. CDR3 length: 12 amino acids. Germline CDR1 is SGHTS and CDR2 is YDEGEE. CDR3 DNA: TGTGCCAGCAGCTTGGCCCACGGGGAGCTGTTTTTT. It yields the protein CASSLAHGELFF.

The chain joins TRBV7-3 to TRBJ2-1; 7 positions match TRBD1. CDR3 length: 15 amino acids. The trim removed 1 base at V and 3 bases at J, leaving 3 bases unmatched. Germline CDR1 and CDR2: SGHTA and FQGTGA. CDR3 loop: CASSLRQGFYNEQFF. The DNA of the CDR3 is TGTGCCAGCAGCTTAAGACAGGGATTCTACAATGAGCAGTTCTTC.

The chain combines TRBV5-4 with TRBJ2-3, with 8 positions matching TRBD2. The CDR3 length is 14 residues. V dropped 5 bases and J dropped 4; count of bases not matched to a gene: 6. Germline CDR1 reads SGHNT; CDR2 reads YYREEE (reference sequence). CDR3 residues: CASRGRGGADTQYF. The CDR3 region has the DNA TGTGCCAGCAGGGGACGGGGGGGAGCAGATACGCAGTATTTT.

This chain joins TRBV5-1 and TRBJ1-4, with a tentative D call TRBD1 (5 bases). The CDR3 runs to 14 residues. V was clipped by 3 bases and J by 5 bases, with 11 bases between them. Germline CDR1 reads SGHRS; CDR2 reads YFSETQ. The CDR3 loop is CASSWGGWNEKLFF. The CDR3, as DNA: TGCGCCAGCAGCTGGGGGGGGTGGAATGAAAAACTGTTTTTT. Using reference TRBV5-1 and TRBJ1-4 for the parts outside the CDR3, the full variable domain is KAGVTQTPRYLIKTRGQQVTLSCSPISGHRSVSWYQQTPGQGLQFLFEYFSETQRNKGNFPGRFSGRQFSNSRSEMNVSTLELGDSALYLCASSWGGWNEKLFFGSGTQLSVL.

The J gene is TRBJ1-1, the V gene TRBV27, with 10 bases matching TRBD1. Germline CDR1 reads MNHEY; CDR2 reads SMNVEV (reference sequence). This CDR3 is 14 amino acids long. Trimming at V came to 2 bases and at J to 7 bases, leaving 4 bases not matched to a gene. This CDR3 reads CASSLETGGHEAFF. CDR3 nucleotide sequence: TGTGCCAGCAGTTTAGAGACAGGGGGCCATGAAGCTTTCTTT.

The chain couples TRBV27 to TRBJ2-7; 10 bases line up with TRBD2. The CDR3 totals 14 residues. Germline V gene data show CDR1 as MNHEY and CDR2 as SMNVEV (reference sequence). V was clipped by 8 bases and J by 4 bases; unmatched bases: 8. CDR3 in amino acids: CASCERGGHYEQYF. The CDR3 DNA reads as TGTGCCAGCTGTGAGCGGGGGGGCCATTACGAGCAGTACTTC.

The CDR3 sequence is CASSKQTSGGDSYNEQFF. The CDR3 nucleotides are TGTGCCAGCAGCAAACAGACTAGCGGGGGTGACTCCTACAATGAGCAGTTCTTC. The V and J genes are TRBV21-1 and TRBJ2-1; TRBD2 was called by the table and not checked on the DNA. TRBV21-1 corresponds to a pseudogene. This CDR3 is built from 18 residues.

J is TRBJ2-7 and V is TRBV5-5; D perhaps matches TRBD2 (6 bases). This CDR3 region has 19 residues. In germline, CDR1 is SGHKS, CDR2 YYEKEE (reference sequence). With 4 bases removed from V and 3 bases from J, the gap between germline ends came to 29 bases. Here the CDR3 reads CASSPKSPEAGPFYYEQYF. In nucleotides, the CDR3 is TGTGCCAGCAGCCCTAAGTCCCCAGAGGCGGGGCCTTTCTACTACGAGCAGTACTTC.

V usage is TRBV30 and J usage is TRBJ2-7, with 8 bases matching TRBD1. The V segment lost 0 bases and the J segment 7 bases; nucleotides outside the gene matches: 8. The CDR3 has 14 amino acids. Germline V gene sequence: CDR1 GTSNPN, CDR2 SVGIG (reference sequence). DNA for the CDR3: TGTGCCTGGAGTGTAGACAGGGGTTTTACGGAGCAGTACTTC. Its protein is CAWSVDRGFTEQYF. Drawing the rest from reference TRBV30 and TRBJ2-7, the complete variable domain is SQTIHQWPATLVQPVGSPLSLECTVEGTSNPNLYWYRQAAGRGLQLLFYSVGIGQISSEVPQNLSASRPQDRQFILSSKKLLLSDSGFYLCAWSVDRGFTEQYFGPGTRLTVT.

This clone was seen more than once but under ten times. This sequence joins TRBV2 and TRBJ1-5; D remains unclear. Trimming took 2 bases from V and 4 from J, leaving 6 bases between them. The CDR3 is made up of 13 amino acids. Germline-derived CDR1 and CDR2 are SNHLY and FYNNEI. The DNA of the CDR3 is TGTGCCAGCAGTGAATACAGTAATCAGCCCCAGCATTTT. Its translation is CASSEYSNQPQHF.

This clone has only a few counts. This rearrangement joins TRBV6-1 to TRBJ2-3; 9 bases are a match to TRBD2. Germline V gene data show CDR1 as MNHNS and CDR2 as SASEGT. Trimming cost V 4 bases and J 2 bases; bases outside gene matches: 7. The CDR3 contains 16 residues. CDR3 sequence (DNA): TGTGCCAGCAGTGCGGGTGGCGGGGGGGCCACAGATACGCAGTATTTT. It encodes CASSAGGGGATDTQYF.

This clone has a single count. J is TRBJ1-1 and V is TRBV7-2; tentative D call: TRBD1 (5 bases). Germline assignment: CDR1 SGHTA and CDR2 FQGNSA. This CDR3 has 16 amino acids. V was clipped by 0 bases and J by 4 bases, with 15 bases between them. DNA for the CDR3: TGTGCCAGCAGCTTAGCGAATCCAGGGATGACCACTGAAGCTTTCTTT. It yields the protein CASSLANPGMTTEAFF.

The CDR3 reads CASSLTGVSITIYGYTF. In DNA, the CDR3 is TGTGCCAGCAGTTTAACAGGAGTAAGCATCACTATCTATGGCTACACCTTC. The chain has TRBV28 and TRBJ1-2; D possibly corresponds to TRBD1 (5 bases). There are 17 residues in the CDR3. V was shortened by 2 bases and J by 4 bases, with 20 bases between the two germline ends. Germline lookup yields CDR1 MDHEN and CDR2 SYDVKM.

V usage is TRBV4-1 and J usage is TRBJ2-2, with D perhaps TRBD1 (5 bases). In germline, CDR1 is MGHRA, CDR2 YSYEKL. The CDR3 has 15 residues. V gave up 4 bases and J gave up 9 bases, with 18 bases separating them. The CDR3 sequence is CASSPRPGLSRELFF. CDR3 DNA sequence: TGCGCCAGCAGCCCCCGCCCAGGGTTGTCACGGGAGCTGTTTTTT.

The rearrangement joins TRBV6-5 to TRBJ1-2; weak D call: TRBD1 (6 bases). This CDR3 is built from 13 residues. With 5 bases removed from V and 7 bases from J, the gap between germline ends came to 14 bases. In germline, CDR1 is MNHEY, CDR2 SVGAGI. Written as DNA, the CDR3 is TGTGCCAGCAGTGGACAGCCTATAACTGGCTACACCTTC. Protein sequence: CASSGQPITGYTF.

The chain is built from TRBV19 and TRBJ1-2; tentatively, D is TRBD1 (5 bases). Germline CDR1 reads LNHDA; CDR2 reads SQIVND (reference sequence). The CDR3 contains 14 residues. V was cut by 6 bases and J by 3 bases, with 14 bases left in between. The CDR3 sequence is CASRPSGGDYGYTF. The CDR3 DNA follows: TGTGCCAGTAGGCCCTCGGGGGGAGACTATGGCTACACCTTC.

The V gene is TRBV28, the J gene TRBJ1-1; D possibly corresponds to TRBD1 (5 bases). The V and J ends lost 3 bases and 0 bases respectively, with 11 bases between them. The CDR3 has 15 amino acids. In germline, CDR1 is MDHEN, CDR2 SYDVKM. The CDR3 nucleotides are TGTGCCAGCAGTTTCCATCGACAGCTGAACACTGAAGCTTTCTTT. Amino acid sequence: CASSFHRQLNTEAFF.

The chain joins TRBV25-1 to TRBJ1-6; 10 nucleotides agree with TRBD1. This CDR3 is 18 amino acids long. V lost 4 bases and J lost 2; bases outside the gene matches: 8. Germline loops: CDR1 MGHDK, CDR2 SYGVNS. This chain's CDR3 is CASSGKIGTGAYNSPLHF. The CDR3 bases are TGTGCCAGCAGTGGGAAGATAGGGACAGGGGCCTATAATTCACCCCTCCACTTT.

The CDR3 sequence: CASSPSGQGQREQYF. The CDR3 nucleotides are TGTGCCAGCAGCCCATCGGGACAGGGACAGCGCGAGCAGTACTTC. The gene calls are TRBV14 and TRBJ2-5; 9 bases fit TRBD1. Judging by the DNA end, TRBJ2-7 fits better; the J call may be wrong. CDR3 length equals 15 residues. Germline V gene data show CDR1 as SGHDN and CDR2 as FVKESK.

This clone has more than one count but fewer than ten. This rearrangement joins TRBV19 to TRBJ2-7, with 11 bases aligning to TRBD1. The CDR3 has 14 residues. The germline CDR1 and CDR2 sequences are LNHDA and SQIVND (reference sequence). J was trimmed by 4 bases and V by 6 bases; bases with no gene match: 5. CDR3 protein: CASSYGTGGYEQYF. DNA of the CDR3: TGTGCCAGTAGCTACGGGACAGGGGGATACGAGCAGTACTTC.

The J gene is TRBJ1-5, the V gene TRBV28; tentative D call: TRBD1 (6 bases). Germline CDR1 reads MDHEN; CDR2 reads SYDVKM. This CDR3 has 12 amino acids. V was pared by 7 bases and J by 4 bases, with 8 bases between. CDR3 amino acids: CASTTGNQPQHF. As DNA, the CDR3 is TGTGCCAGCACAACAGGGAATCAGCCCCAGCATTTT.

The rearrangement uses TRBV19 and TRBJ1-1; D unresolved. With 0 bases removed from V and 5 bases from J, the gap between germline ends came to 7 bases. CDR1 is LNHDA, CDR2 SQIVND, per germline (reference sequence). The CDR3 length is 13 residues. In nucleotides, the CDR3 is TGTGCCAGTAGTATAGATGGGGAGACTGAAGCTTTCTTT. Its protein is CASSIDGETEAFF.